This T cell receptor (beta chain) originates from a study of cytomegalovirus exposure and HLA in healthy donors (dated by TCRdb to about 2017). Regarding the study in general: An earlier analysis of several hundred of the donors reported 276 Gb of sequence data and around 100 million unique TCR beta sequences obtained from about 179 million T cells. Among some 410 genotyped donors of the cohort, an average of roughly 230,000 unique TCR beta nucleotide sequences was sequenced per donor, of which about 18% were non-productive. A later genetic analysis used genome-wide SNP genotypes for about 65% of the roughly 670 donors, treating that subset as a discovery cohort. The study used immunosequencing to profile the T cell repertoires of some 600 subjects and linked those repertoires to cytomegalovirus serostatus. To decide whether each TCR beta V gene segment behaved as functional or pseudogenic, an earlier analysis of nearly 600 of the donors relied on high-throughput TCR beta sequencing. Because of strong linkage in the cohort, roughly 5 DR-DQ haplotypes were treated as single units for association and clustering. Donor age, sex, ethnicity and CMV serostatus were collected together with the repertoire data. The number of typed donors differed by locus: about 620-640 for A, B, C, DRB1 and DQB1; 500 to 550 for DQA1; some 610 for DPA1; and 400 to 480 for DPB1. The later analysis used no new phenotypic data to find candidate immune exposures, relying instead on TCR beta sequences and their occurrence across donors. All discovery cohort repertoires had been generated using a single sequencing platform. Both class I and class II loci were covered by HLA typing, at four-digit resolution. The study aimed to test whether signatures of past pathogen exposure could be identified by cataloging public T cell receptors. In a later analysis, previously published TCR beta repertoires from more than 500 donors were re-analyzed and high-resolution HLA genotyping was added so that TCR occurrence patterns could be studied. High-throughput TCR immunosequencing, statistical association of individual TCRs with disease status, and machine learning were combined to predict cytomegalovirus infection status. Among the approximately 400 genotyped donors, 81% belonged to the genetic ancestry cluster associated with self-reported Caucasian donors. About 300 gigabases of sequencing data and about 92 million unique TCR sequences made up an early release that covered around 640 HLA-typed donors. Besides the first cohort of around 670 subjects, a separate validation cohort made up of 120 different subjects was used.

The library was prepared using the immunoSEQ multiplex PCR assay. For the multiplex PCR, a mixture combining 60 forward primers for TCR Vbeta segments and 13 reverse primers for TCR Jbeta segments was used. A multiplex PCR assay on genomic DNA amplified the CDR3 region of rearranged TCR beta genes. On the Illumina HiSeq System, the amplified TCR beta libraries were sequenced as 87-base-pair reads. From the authors' description of their analysis: A later analysis counted around 72 million unique TCR beta chains across the 550 to 700 repertoires, and some 11 million of these chains were shared by at least two donors. A nearest-neighbor algorithm error-corrected the raw reads and collapsed the reads into unique sequences, merging closely related sequences to remove PCR and sequencing errors. CDR3 sequences were aligned to IMGT reference sequences to assign V, D and J gene segments. For a sequence to be retained, at least a six-nucleotide match to both a V gene segment and a J gene segment was required. A rearrangement was called productive if the CDR3 had no stop codons and remained in frame with V and J, and every other rearrangement was called non-productive. CDR3 was defined according to IMGT convention as the region running from the second conserved V-encoded cysteine to the conserved J-encoded phenylalanine. The earlier analysis of 587 of the donors excluded sequences that lacked an unambiguous match to a single V gene segment. An earlier analysis of 587 of the donors classified V segments as functional when productive rearrangements were above 56.7% and as segregating when the standard deviation between donors was above 5%. A statistical classification framework was built to diagnose cytomegalovirus status from the catalog of TCR beta chain sequences. In a later analysis, V and J genes were assigned by comparing TCR nucleotide sequences against IMGT/GENE-DB human TR gene sequences. The TCRdist pipeline was used in a later analysis to assign CDR3 sequences and most-parsimonious VDJ recombination scenarios. In a later analysis, each TCR beta chain was defined by its CDR3 amino acid sequence together with its V-gene family, and reads lacking a unique V-gene family were excluded. To address suspected cross-contamination and a sequencing artifact, a later analysis removed 450 to 700 highly shared, low-generation-probability nucleotide sequences. In a later analysis, a clonal expansion index was calculated for each public chain from normalized within-repertoire ranks of inferred template counts. Generation probabilities in a later analysis came from a VDJ recombination model fitted to out-of-frame rearrangements, and those results were checked against IGoR. In a later analysis, TCR-TCR, TCR-HLA and TCR-CMV co-occurrence was scored with hypergeometric tests, and a repertoire-size bias correction was applied to TCR pairs. To estimate false discovery rates, a later analysis permuted the HLA or CMV assignments 20 times. In a later analysis, co-occurring TCRs were grouped with DBSCAN, and TCRdist sequence similarity was added when clustering was performed within HLA-allele-positive subsets. Co-occurrence clustering excluded repertoires with fewer than 30,000 or more than 120,000 public chains, plus five with anomalous nucleotide sharing. TCRdb took this table from immuneACCESS and kept in-frame rearrangements with V and J called. Such tables lack part of the clones; where checked against another copy, unresolved V genes explain under half of the gap, and the rest is unexplained. That table gives V, J and clone size, and the DNA gave D and trimming. The sample table records 130,000 or so clones; approximately 8.9% of these occur just once. Roughly 6.4% of the sample rests with the top ten.

This clone was seen only a few times. It lacks a known antigen. Per-nucleotide qualities are absent, and no much larger clonotype sits a single base away. V sheds 3 bases and J sheds 2 bases, leaving 9 bases between their ends. As encoded in the germline V gene, CDR1 is KGHSH while CDR2 is LQKENI. From its cysteine to its phenylalanine, the CDR3 spans 14 amino acids. Only the CDR3 DNA is retained, 42 bases long and in frame from the first base. Points the paper makes about the study in general: About 17 rarely observed V segments, including chromosome 9 orphons, were excluded from the earlier analysis of about 600 of the donors because counts were too low. A later analysis reported that several top co-occurrence clusters appeared linked to parvovirus B19, influenza, CMV and Epstein-Barr virus. The cohort was sequenced for TCR beta chains only, and without alpha or paired-chain data the features that could be detected were limited. Assigning TCR associations to individual alleles was difficult when HLA alleles, especially DR and DQ, strongly co-occurred. The classifier was reported to diagnose cytomegalovirus status with high specificity and sensitivity in both the original cohort and the validation cohort. Linkage disequilibrium might explain the correlated functional status among segregating V segments, but an unknown experimental factor could not be excluded. In an earlier analysis of some 640 of the donors, most TCR beta V segments were observed in productive rearrangements about 87% or about 30% of the time, broadly matching IMGT annotations. HLA typing was unavailable for some donors at each locus, so association tests used only the typed subset. The authors suggested that the approach could potentially be extended to other disease states and immunological phenotypes. A later analysis found that most CMV-associated TCR beta chains appeared HLA-restricted, with HLA associations seemingly driven largely by CMV exposure. Some IMGT-functional V segments, including TRBV6-2 and TRBV6-3, could not be told apart with the 87-base-pair reads, so those segments were excluded. The study listed approximately 150 TCR beta chains as associated with cytomegalovirus. In a later analysis, HLA-associated TCR beta chains showed more clonal expansion and lower generation probabilities than non-associated chains that were equally common. The sequencing pipeline was judged likely to have produced a cluster of highly shared sequence variants as a technical artifact. For the cohort, immune exposure information was limited to CMV serostatus. A later analysis found that TCR association rates varied across HLA loci, with DRB1 alleles showing the most associated TCRs and HLA-C alleles the fewest. A further reported finding was that TCR beta sequences accurately predicted the HLA-A and HLA-B alleles for most subjects in the first cohort. Presence/absence analyses assumed roughly uniform sequencing depth across donors, an assumption that may not hold. A later analysis associated about 16,000 TCR beta sequences with specific HLA alleles at a false discovery rate of 0.05. Compared with the roughly 600-donor mean, donors in an Asian-associated ancestry cluster had fewer N-insertions in productive TCRs, according to a later genetic analysis. In a later genetic analysis, a missense DCLRE1C variant was associated with V-gene and J-gene trimming of TCR beta chains, and the association was replicated in an independent cohort. Across donors, most TCR sequences were observed very rarely, whereas some public TCRs were present in many individuals. A few of the identified cytomegalovirus-associated TCR beta chains were confirmed in vitro to be specific for cytomegalovirus antigens.

The cohort was made up of 666 healthy bone marrow donors. All cohort members were sampled while nominally healthy, although unrecorded immune exposures were likely present. The donor tested CMV seropositive, placing the donor among the 289 seropositive members of the cohort. A peripheral blood sample was provided by each donor, and peripheral blood mononuclear cells were used for TCR beta sequencing. The Qiagen DNeasy Blood Extraction Kit was used to extract genomic DNA from the blood cell samples. The receptor comes from a woman aged 40 to 50 in good health and CMV-seropositive. The source material was PBMCs. This chain is built from TRBV18 and TRBJ2-3; matching of 6 bases hints at TRBD2 as the D gene. CDR3 region: CASSPRDFTDTQYF. The nucleotide sequence is TGTGCCAGCTCACCTAGGGACTTCACAGATACGCAGTATTTT.